This T cell receptor (beta chain) came from a study of cytomegalovirus exposure and HLA in healthy donors. The study's findings and limits: In presence/absence analyses, roughly uniform sequencing depth across donors was assumed. Later work found most CMV-associated TCR beta chains apparently HLA-restricted.

This PCR relied on a set of 60 Vbeta primers and 13 Jbeta primers. Methods used by the authors: Unique TCR beta chains totaled roughly 81 million in a later count, with approximately 11 million of them shared. Measured with immunoSEQ multiplex PCR; TCRdb has only the in-frame clones, and not every one. The DNA was the basis for D and trimming; V, J and clone size are from that table. The table shows more than 150,000 clones, with about 81% occurring only once. Points on this clone: The antigen remains undetermined.

The sample taken for sequencing was PBMCs. The source is a man aged 35 to 55 in good health and CMV-seronegative.

The CDR3 DNA reads as TGTGCCAGCAGCCTCGCTAGCGGGAGGGCTAATGACGAGCAGTACTTC. Protein: CASSLASGRANDEQYF. This chain links TRBV7-2 with TRBJ2-7, with 12 nucleotides matching TRBD2. Germline lookup yields CDR1 SGHTA and CDR2 FQGNSA. The CDR3 covers 16 residues. V was pared by 5 bases and J by 5 bases, with 10 bases of the junction left unmatched.